A selection of T cell receptor beta chains follows, all from one sample in a study of shared clonotypes between healthy human individuals. The method was immunoSEQ multiplex PCR; TCRdb's version includes in-frame clones alone and lacks a portion of them. The sample consists of around 2.1 million clones, about 94% of them appearing once. Sequencing used naive CD4+ T cells sorted from blood. Every receptor here comes from a man between 18 and 29 years old in good health. Both conserved end residues are part of each CDR3. A D gene is named only where the DNA matches it firmly. Expanded clones are given a class, and other clones once, few, many or no size at all.

-	TRBJ1-2	TRBV6-4	-	CASSGQGLYGYTF	TGTGCCAGCAGTGGGCAGGGTCTCTATGGCTACACCTTC
-	TRBJ2-1	TRBV7-6	TRBD2	CASSSGSGGPYNEQFF	TGTGCCAGCAGCTCAGGTAGCGGGGGTCCCTACAATGAGCAGTTCTTC
-	TRBJ2-2	TRBV27	-	CASRGLSGELFF	TGTGCCAGCAGGGGACTTTCCGGGGAGCTGTTTTTT
-	TRBJ2-2	TRBV19	-	CASSMWWVAPGELFF	TGTGCCAGTAGTATGTGGTGGGTGGCACCCGGGGAGCTGTTTTTT
-	TRBJ2-7	TRBV29-1	-	CSVEVAYEQYF	TGCAGCGTTGAAGTGGCGTACGAGCAGTACTTC
-	TRBJ1-6	TRBV18	-	CASSPGTASDSPLHF	TGTGCCAGCTCACCGGGTACAGCATCGGATTCACCCCTCCACTTT
-	TRBJ1-5	TRBV5-8	-	CASSLDGYNQPQHF	TGTGCCAGCAGCTTGGACGGGTACAATCAGCCCCAGCATTTT
-	TRBJ1-1	TRBV5-1	-	CASIPDGATEAFF	TGCGCCAGCATCCCGGACGGGGCGACTGAAGCTTTCTTT
-	TRBJ1-6	TRBV4-3	-	CASSQDLAGSSYNSPLHF	TGCGCCAGCAGCCAAGATTTGGCAGGGAGCTCCTATAATTCACCCCTCCACTTT
-	TRBJ1-5	TRBV7-9	-	CASSPLGESQPQHF	TGTGCCAGCAGCCCGCTTGGTGAAAGTCAGCCCCAGCATTTT
-	TRBJ2-1	TRBV6-5	-	CASGSGVGLYNEQFF	TGTGCCAGCGGCTCAGGGGTGGGCCTCTACAATGAGCAGTTCTTC
-	TRBJ1-2	TRBV7-2	-	CASSRSSQVANYGYTF	TGTGCCAGCAGCCGTAGCTCACAGGTAGCTAACTATGGCTACACCTTC
-	TRBJ1-2	TRBV20-1	-	CSAGNHYGYTF	TGCAGTGCTGGGAATCACTATGGCTACACCTTC
-	TRBJ2-1	TRBV19	-	CASSMGGSSSYNEQFF	TGTGCCAGTAGTATGGGGGGCAGTAGCTCCTACAATGAGCAGTTCTTC
-	TRBJ2-1	TRBV5-1	TRBD2	CASGRGGLAGSYEQFF	TGCGCCAGCGGGAGAGGGGGGTTAGCGGGAAGCTATGAGCAGTTCTTC
-	TRBJ2-5	TRBV7-6	-	CASSLRWETQYF	TGTGCCAGCAGCTTAAGGTGGGAGACCCAGTACTTC
-	TRBJ2-1	TRBV6-5	-	CASSQQGIDEQFF	TGTGCCAGCAGTCAGCAGGGGATCGATGAGCAGTTCTTC
-	TRBJ2-3	TRBV5-6	-	CASRRQISTDTQYF	TGTGCCAGCAGGCGACAGATTAGCACAGATACGCAGTATTTT
-	TRBJ1-6	TRBV5-6	-	CASSSGVQWNSPLHF	TGTGCCAGCAGCTCAGGGGTTCAGTGGAATTCACCCCTCCACTTT
-	TRBJ2-2	TRBV30	-	CAWSSGQTYTGELFF	TGTGCCTGGAGTAGCGGACAGACTTACACCGGGGAGCTGTTTTTT
-	TRBJ2-5	TRBV18	-	CASSPTDQETQYF	TGTGCCAGCTCACCAACAGACCAAGAGACCCAGTACTTC
-	TRBJ2-2	TRBV7-8	-	CASSSVKGQRGTGELFF	TGTGCCAGCAGCTCGGTCAAGGGACAGCGGGGTACCGGGGAGCTGTTTTTT
-	TRBJ2-2	TRBV5-4	-	CASSLGGVDTGELFF	TGTGCCAGCAGCTTGGGCGGGGTCGACACCGGGGAGCTGTTTTTT
-	TRBJ2-7	TRBV5-6	TRBD1	CASSLGQGNYEQYF	TGTGCCAGCAGCCTCGGACAGGGAAACTACGAGCAGTACTTC
-	TRBJ2-5	TRBV14	-	CASSQRGETQYF	TGTGCCAGCAGCCAAAGGGGGGAGACCCAGTACTTC
few	TRBJ2-2	TRBV18	TRBD2	CASSPLGLGNTGELFF	TGTGCCAGCTCACCACTTGGACTAGGGAACACCGGGGAGCTGTTTTTT
-	TRBJ2-3	TRBV28	-	CASTLGRADTQYF	TGTGCCAGCACTCTAGGTAGGGCAGATACGCAGTATTTT
-	TRBJ2-7	TRBV5-5	-	CASSLEYKGQEQYF	TGTGCCAGCAGCTTGGAGTATAAAGGACAAGAGCAGTACTTC
-	TRBJ1-2	TRBV7-2	-	CASRGTNYGYTF	TGTGCCAGCAGAGGAACTAACTATGGCTACACCTTC
-	TRBJ2-1	TRBV7-6	-	CASSLVGIGDMRNEQFF	TGTGCCAGCAGCTTAGTGGGGATTGGGGACATGAGGAATGAGCAGTTCTTC
-	TRBJ2-1	TRBV6-1	TRBD1	CASSEYPMGDRINNEQFF	TGTGCCAGCAGTGAATACCCCATGGGGGACAGAATAAACAATGAGCAGTTCTTC
once	TRBJ1-6	TRBV11-2	-	CASSFGAGNSPLHF	TGTGCCAGCAGCTTTGGCGCGGGAAATTCACCCCTCCACTTT
-	TRBJ2-3	TRBV5-4	-	CASSDPGGPDTQYF	TGTGCCAGCAGCGATCCTGGGGGCCCAGATACGCAGTATTTT